This T cell receptor (beta chain) stems from a study of human T cells and chemical hapten exposure. Study at large: 2% DPC was applied to about 2 cm by about 2 cm of upper inner arm skin for sensitization.

This clonotype was seen repeatedly, ten times or more. Noted time point: patch test 1, 2 weeks after DPC sensitization. Treatment indicated: therapeutic diphenylcyclopropenone sensitization with weekly scalp DPC. Sample donors consisted of patients with alopecia, aged 18 to 70 years, who were suitable for DPC. TCRdb independently ran MiXCR on the RACE reads; one entry per CDR3 protein. The repertoire holds some 120,000 distinct CDR3 sequences, with roughly an eighth as singletons. This clonotype was sampled from a woman in her 50s with alopecia areata. Some clones in this sample may be carry-over from other donors' samples. Sequences were derived from whole blood, sampled in connection with sensitization to the hapten diphenylcyclopropenone (DPC).

CDR3 DNA: TGTGCCAGCAGTGCCGGGGGCCGCAATCAGCCCCAGCATTTT. This translates into CASSAGGRNQPQHF. V is TRBV6-1 and J is TRBJ1-5; a possible D gene is TRBD1 (6 bases). Trimming removed 4 bases at V and 2 bases at J, with 9 bases between. The CDR3 length is 14 residues. Germline-derived CDR1 and CDR2 are MNHNS and SASEGT.